The entry that follows covers one T cell receptor (beta chain) sequence. The sample originates from a study of shared clonotypes between healthy human individuals. Study overall: Per-donor plates numbered three CD4 naive, three CD4 memory, two CD8 naive and one CD8 memory.

Using immunoSEQ multiplex PCR, the repertoire was profiled, and TCRdb retains in-frame clones only, with some absent. The data show some 2,100,000 clones, with approximately 96% seen just once and 0.1% to 0.15% held by the top ten. The V gene lost 2 bases and the J gene lost 15 bases, with 11 bases spanning the gap. The CDR3 contains 11 residues. The germline V gene has CDR1 SNHLY and CDR2 FYNNEI. The clonotype originates from a man between 18 and 29 years old in good health. Sequencing was performed on naive CD4+ T cells sorted from blood. Subset denoted: CD45RA+ positively selected. The chain links TRBV2 to TRBJ2-1, with unresolved D. DNA of the CDR3: TGTGCCAGCAGTGAAATGGGGAAGGGGTTCTTC. Its translation is CASSEMGKGFF. Full variable domain (missing parts from reference TRBV2 and TRBJ2-1): EPEVTQTPSHQVTQMGQEVILRCVPISNHLYFYWYRQILGQKVEFLVSFYNNEISEKSEIFDDQFSVERPDGSNFTLKIRSTKLEDSAMYFCASSEMGKGFFGPGTRLTVL.